The clone carrying this T cell receptor beta chain was observed a few times. Its antigen is undetermined. In TCRdb, the 5' RACE reads were re-called with MiXCR into one record per CDR3 protein. The sample holds roughly 700,000 distinct CDR3 sequences, 15% to 20% seen once. The source of the sample is a study of CD8 T cells in ankylosing spondylitis. General study results and limits: Blood of patients with ankylosing spondylitis appeared to be characterized by a TCR beta motif of roughly eight highly homologous variants.

The CDR3 is made up of 14 amino acids. V was cut by 5 bases and J by 0 bases, with 8 bases left in between. The rearrangement uses TRBV12-3 or TRBV12-4 and TRBJ2-1, with unresolved D. The clonotype was recovered from a male donor with ankylosing spondylitis. Sequencing was performed on blood, either unsorted or a sorted T cell fraction (not recorded which). The CDR3 is CASSPPLSYNEQFF. As DNA, the CDR3 is TGTGCCAGCAGTCCCCCCCTCTCCTACAATGAGCAGTTCTTC.